These 25 T cell receptor beta chains were sequenced from one sample in a study of human T cells and chemical hapten exposure. The time point denotes: patch test 3, about 24 weeks after DPC sensitization. Treatment: therapeutic diphenylcyclopropenone sensitization with weekly scalp DPC. TCRdb re-analysed the RACE reads in MiXCR, keeping a single row per CDR3 protein. The table has 50,000 or so distinct CDR3 sequences, 9.9% seen once. The specimen comprised whole blood, sampled in connection with sensitization to the hapten diphenylcyclopropenone (DPC). The receptors were sampled from a woman in her thirties or forties with alopecia areata. Some clones in this sample may be carry-over from other donors' samples.

This clonotype was seen many times. V and J are TRBV30 and TRBJ2-3; unclear D gene. This CDR3 contains 11 residues. V was trimmed by 0 bases and J by 6 bases, leaving 4 bases between them. Germline CDR1 GTSNPN, CDR2 SVGIG (reference sequence). The CDR3, as DNA: TGTGCCTGGAGTGTAGGGGATACGCAGTATTTT. It translates to CAWSVGDTQYF.

A few counts support this clonotype. This chain connects TRBV2 to TRBJ1-2, with 10 bases identical to TRBD1. The germline CDR1 and CDR2 sequences are SNHLY and FYNNEI. V dropped 5 bases and J dropped 6; count of bases not matched to a gene: 6. CDR3 length equals 14 residues. CDR3 coding DNA: TGTGCCAGCAGTAGACAGGGGGCAAAGGATGGCTACACCTTC. This gives the protein CASSRQGAKDGYTF.

This clonotype has at least ten counts. The rearrangement links TRBV29-1 to TRBJ2-3; 8 bases agree with TRBD1. Germline V gives CDR1 SQVTM, CDR2 ANQGSEA. The CDR3 covers 14 residues. Trimming took 4 bases from V and 2 from J; bases not matched to a gene: 5. As DNA, the CDR3 is TGCAGCGTTGTCCGGGACAGGAACACAGATACGCAGTATTTT. This gives the protein CSVVRDRNTDTQYF.

The J gene is TRBJ2-3, the V gene TRBV6-6; the D gene could be TRBD1 or TRBD2 (5 bases each). Trimming pared 5 bases from V and 0 bases from J, leaving 18 bases between. Germline lookup yields CDR1 MNHNY and CDR2 SVGAGI (reference sequence). This CDR3 is 17 amino acids long. CDR3 DNA: TGTGCCAGCAGTCCCCTGCGGGCAGGGCAAAGCACAGATACGCAGTATTTT. Its protein is CASSPLRAGQSTDTQYF.

This clonotype was observed many times. This chain links TRBV6-1 with TRBJ2-1; 11 positions agree with TRBD2. The CDR3 runs to 14 residues. The V gene end was trimmed by 6 bases and the J gene end by 9 bases; junction bases not matched to a gene: 7. CDR1 MNHNS and CDR2 SASEGT come from the germline V gene. The CDR3 nucleotides are TGTGCCAGCAGGACTAGCGGGGAAGTGAGTGAGCAGTTCTTC. Amino acids: CASRTSGEVSEQFF.

The rearrangement joins TRBV11-3 to TRBJ2-2; D is tentatively TRBD1 or TRBD2 (5 bases each). Per germline, CDR1 SGHNT and CDR2 YENEEA. With 1 base removed from V and 1 base from J, the gap between germline ends came to 7 bases. CDR3 length: 15 amino acids. CDR3 coding DNA: TGTGCCAGCAGCTTAGGGGGACGGAACACCGGGGAGCTGTTTTTT. Its translation: CASSLGGRNTGELFF.

This chain links TRBV2 with TRBJ2-1; 10 nucleotides line up with TRBD2. Germline assignment: CDR1 SNHLY and CDR2 FYNNEI. The CDR3 sequence is 14 residues long. Trimming took 10 bases from V and 1 from J; bases not matched to a gene: 4. As DNA, the CDR3 is TGTGCCACCAGACTAGCGGGTTCCTACAATGAGCAGTTCTTC. Its translation is CATRLAGSYNEQFF. The full variable domain, with the rest looked up from reference TRBV2 and TRBJ2-1, is EPEVTQTPSHQVTQMGQEVILRCVPISNHLYFYWYRQILGQKVEFLVSFYNNEISEKSEIFDDQFSVERPDGSNFTLKIRSTKLEDSAMYFCATRLAGSYNEQFFGPGTRLTVL.

Only a few counts were recorded for this clonotype. This sequence joins TRBV11-3 and TRBJ2-3; 7 nucleotides agree with TRBD2. CDR1 and CDR2 (germline): SGHNT, YENEEA. CDR3 size: 14 residues. V lost 4 bases, J lost 2 bases, and 3 bases stayed unmatched. In nucleotides, the CDR3 is TGTGCCAGCAGCTCCGGGGGGACCACAGATACGCAGTATTTT. Its translation is CASSSGGTTDTQYF.

This clonotype was counted only a few times. The V call is TRBV12-3 or TRBV12-4, the J call TRBJ1-6, with TRBD1 matching over 7 bases. The J segment lost 7 bases and the V segment lost 5 bases, leaving 5 bases of the junction unmatched. The CDR3 covers 14 residues. CDR3 DNA: TGTGCCAGCAGTATGACAGGGATCAATTCACCCCTCCACTTT. Amino acid sequence: CASSMTGINSPLHF.

This clonotype has more than one count but fewer than ten. The chain employs TRBV7-9 and TRBJ1-4; D is perhaps TRBD1 (5 bases). Germline-derived CDR1 and CDR2 are SEHNR and FQNEAQ (reference sequence). Trimming left V 6 bases short and J 5 bases short, with 16 bases between. The CDR3 runs 15 residues. Here the CDR3 DNA reads TGTGCCAGCAGTCCTGGAACAGGAGAAAATGAAAAACTGTTTTTT. This encodes CASSPGTGENEKLFF.

In this sample, this clonotype turned up many times. The genes are TRBV29-1 and TRBJ2-3; 8 bases map to TRBD1. Germline V gives CDR1 SQVTM, CDR2 ANQGSEA. The CDR3 covers 14 residues. V was clipped by 6 bases and J by 2 bases; unmatched bases: 7. The CDR3 loop is CSVGTGDYTDTQYF. Here the CDR3 DNA reads TGCAGCGTGGGGACAGGAGACTACACAGATACGCAGTATTTT.

The V and J genes are TRBV5-5 and TRBJ2-1; perhaps TRBD1 as D (7 bases). V was cut by 0 bases and J by 7 bases, with 14 bases left in between. CDR1 and CDR2 from the germline V gene are SGHKS and YYEKEE (reference sequence). The CDR3 has 15 residues. CDR3: CASSLAEGARNEQFF. The CDR3, as DNA: TGTGCCAGCAGCTTGGCGGAGGGGGCGCGGAATGAGCAGTTCTTC.

The chain is built from TRBV20-1 and TRBJ1-5; D gene uncertain. CDR3 length: 13 residues. V gave up 6 bases and J gave up 4 bases, with 13 bases separating them. The V gene's germline CDR1 is DFQATT and CDR2 SNEGSKA (reference sequence). The CDR3 bases are TGCAGTGCCTTCAGCACTCGGAATCAGCCCCAGCATTTT. It codes for CSAFSTRNQPQHF.

This clonotype showed up many times. V and J are TRBV18 and TRBJ1-1, with a possible D match to TRBD1 (5 bases). Germline assignment: CDR1 KGHSH and CDR2 LQKENI. Trimming stripped 6 bases from V and 1 base from J, with 9 bases between. This CDR3 contains 13 residues. The CDR3 DNA follows: TGTGCCAGCTCCCTAGACAGGAACACTGAAGCTTTCTTT. As protein: CASSLDRNTEAFF.

CDR3 bases: TGTGCCAGCAACCCTTGGACAGGGCTCACAGATACGCAGTATTTT. Residues: CASNPWTGLTDTQYF. This chain connects TRBV7-9 to TRBJ2-3; 8 bases line up with TRBD1. Germline V gene data show CDR1 as SEHNR and CDR2 as FQNEAQ (reference sequence). This CDR3 is 15 amino acids long. After removal of 7 bases from V and 2 bases from J, the junction contained 8 bases not matched to a gene.

This clonotype was detected only a few times. The chain has TRBV29-1 and TRBJ2-1; unclear D gene. CDR1 is SQVTM and CDR2 is ANQGSEA in the germline V gene. V was shortened by 4 bases and J by 5 bases, with 15 bases between the two germline ends. The CDR3 has 14 residues. CDR3 nucleotide sequence: TGCAGCGTTGGGGGAATAACAGAGAACAATGAGCAGTTCTTC. Translation: CSVGGITENNEQFF.

V usage is TRBV2 and J usage is TRBJ1-4, with D hard to call. V shed 2 bases and J shed 5 bases, with 18 bases lying between them. The CDR3 totals 17 residues. Germline loops: CDR1 SNHLY, CDR2 FYNNEI. The CDR3 sequence is CASSENSLQALNEKLFF. CDR3 DNA sequence: TGTGCCAGCAGTGAAAACAGCCTACAAGCATTAAATGAAAAACTGTTTTTT.

This clonotype was counted only a few times. CDR3: CASSPLAGPNSPLHF. The CDR3 DNA sequence: TGTGCCAGCAGCCCGTTGGCTGGTCCTAATTCACCCCTCCACTTT. This chain links TRBV3-1 with TRBJ1-6, with no clear D. CDR1 LGHDT and CDR2 YNNKEL come from the germline V gene (reference sequence). V was clipped by 4 bases and J by 6 bases, with 13 bases between them. The CDR3 extends over 15 amino acids.

The CDR3 bases are TGTGCCAGCAGTTCCTCTAGCACAGATACGCAGTATTTT. It codes for CASSSSSTDTQYF. V usage is TRBV13 and J usage is TRBJ2-3; D is ambiguous. This CDR3 is 13 amino acids long. Per germline, CDR1 PRHDT and CDR2 FYEKMQ (reference sequence). V shed 6 bases and J shed 0 bases, with 7 bases lying between them.

Many counts were recorded for this clonotype. J is TRBJ1-3 and V is TRBV5-1; no clear D gene. Trimming shortened V by 0 bases and J by 2 bases, and 3 bases separated the two germline ends. Germline V gene sequence: CDR1 SGHRS, CDR2 YFSETQ. The CDR3 has 13 amino acids. The CDR3 nucleotides read TGCGCCAGCAGCTTGGACACTGGAAACACCATATATTTT. Its translation is CASSLDTGNTIYF.

This clonotype was observed a handful of times. This chain links TRBV12-5 with TRBJ2-3, with TRBD1 matching 11 bases. Germline CDR1 LGHNT, CDR2 FRNRAP. The CDR3 contains 14 residues. V was pared by 6 bases and J by 1 base, with 0 bases of the junction left unmatched. The CDR3 region has the DNA TGTGCTAGTGGGGGACAGGGGGGCACAGATACGCAGTATTTT. Translating gives CASGGQGGTDTQYF.

This clonotype has ten or more counts. CDR3 residues: CASSLDGWNSPLHF. The DNA for the CDR3 is TGTGCCAGCTCTCTCGACGGGTGGAATTCACCCCTCCACTTT. The chain uses TRBV18 and TRBJ1-6; D gene unclear. The germline V gene encodes CDR1 KGHSH and CDR2 LQKENI. The ends were cut back, 6 bases at V and 7 bases at J, with 13 bases in the middle. The CDR3 is 14 residues long.

In its sample, this clonotype was seen many times. J is TRBJ2-7 and V is TRBV4-1; D is perhaps TRBD1 (6 bases). The germline V gene encodes CDR1 MGHRA and CDR2 YSYEKL. The CDR3 has 15 amino acids. Trimming shortened V by 2 bases and J by 6 bases, and 17 bases separated the two germline ends. The CDR3 coding sequence is TGCGCCAGCAGCCAACAAAGAAACAGGGTATCCGAGCAGTACTTC. Translation: CASSQQRNRVSEQYF.

This clonotype has a count of ten or more. The chain links TRBV2 to TRBJ2-3, with 7 bases fitting TRBD1. The CDR3 is 15 residues long. The V gene's germline CDR1 is SNHLY and CDR2 FYNNEI. V lost 6 bases, J lost 0 bases, and 6 bases stayed unmatched. The CDR3 DNA follows: TGTGCCAGCAGCACCGGGACAGCAAGCACAGATACGCAGTATTTT. The encoded protein is CASSTGTASTDTQYF.

This clonotype showed up many times. The chain links TRBV7-3 to TRBJ2-7; 7 nucleotides line up with TRBD1. J lost 7 bases, V lost 4 bases, and 4 bases had no gene match. The germline gives CDR1 SGHTA, CDR2 FQGTGA. CDR3 size: 12 residues. The CDR3 spells CASSSGQVEQYF. The CDR3 nucleotides read TGTGCCAGCAGCTCCGGACAGGTTGAGCAGTACTTC.